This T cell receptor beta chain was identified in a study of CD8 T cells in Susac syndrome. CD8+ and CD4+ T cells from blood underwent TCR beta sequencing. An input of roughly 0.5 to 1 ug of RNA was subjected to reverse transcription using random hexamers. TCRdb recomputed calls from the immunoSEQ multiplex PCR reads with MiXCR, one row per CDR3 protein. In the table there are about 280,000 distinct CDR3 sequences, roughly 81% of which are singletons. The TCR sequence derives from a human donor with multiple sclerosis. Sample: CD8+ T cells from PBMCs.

The CDR3 DNA follows: TGTGCCAGCAGCCTGGGGACAGGGGCGGATGGCTACACCTTC. Amino acids: CASSLGTGADGYTF. The rearrangement uses TRBV9 and TRBJ1-2; 10 bases line up with TRBD1. V shed 4 bases and J 6 bases; nucleotides not matched to a gene: 6. The CDR3 runs to 14 residues. Germline V CDR1 and CDR2: SGDLS, YYNGEE.